The T cell receptor (beta chain) under discussion was sequenced for a study of blood T cell repertoires in COVID-19. Study-wide context: COVID-19 samples, acute and convalescent, were from the United States, Italy and Spain.

The J segment lost 6 bases and the V segment lost 3 bases, leaving 10 bases of the junction unmatched. The CDR3 consists of 16 residues. Germline values: CDR1 SGHRS, CDR2 YFSETQ. TCRdb's copy holds only in-frame clones and misses some; the assay was immunoSEQ multiplex PCR. The table includes some 150,000 clones, 85% to 90% detected once. The chain carries TRBV5-1 and TRBJ2-1; the match to TRBD2 covers 9 bases. The sequence was obtained from a woman older than 75 in a cohort sampled during active or convalescent COVID-19. Sequenced input: peripheral blood. CDR3 protein: CASSSIVAGAANEQFF. The CDR3 coding sequence is TGCGCCAGCAGCTCCATAGTAGCGGGGGCGGCCAATGAGCAGTTCTTC.